The rows below give T cell receptor beta chains drawn from one sample of a study of T cell repertoires in cytomegalovirus infection. In TCRdb, the reads were re-called with MiXCR into one record per CDR3 protein. The sample lists roughly 200,000 distinct CDR3 sequences; about a tenth were seen once. The material sequenced was PBMCs. The receptors originated from a human donor in good health (CMV status not recorded). Some clones in this sample may be carry-over from other donors' samples. The conserved cysteine and the conserved F or W are not part of the CDR3 here. The D gene is left open where the match is weak.

v_call: TRBV11-3
d_call: TRBD1
j_call: TRBJ1-2
cdr3_aa: ASSLGGTGDRHGYT

v_call: TRBV28
d_call: TRBD2
j_call: TRBJ2-1
cdr3_aa: ASSFVGGEDEQF

v_call: TRBV25-1
d_call: TRBD2
j_call: TRBJ2-1
cdr3_aa: ASSTSGTYNEQF

v_call: TRBV28
d_call: .
j_call: TRBJ1-2
cdr3_aa: ASSLISAANYGYT

v_call: TRBV20-1
d_call: TRBD2
j_call: TRBJ2-3
cdr3_aa: SARGEAGEGDTQY

v_call: TRBV6-6
d_call: TRBD2
j_call: TRBJ2-1
cdr3_aa: ASSSASEGRANEQF

v_call: TRBV7-9
d_call: TRBD1
j_call: TRBJ2-2
cdr3_aa: ASSSKGQGESGELF

v_call: TRBV28
d_call: .
j_call: TRBJ1-2
cdr3_aa: ASSPFGQGEDYGYT

v_call: TRBV7-7
d_call: .
j_call: TRBJ1-1
cdr3_aa: ASSFSRNTEAF

v_call: TRBV23-1
d_call: TRBD1
j_call: TRBJ2-1
cdr3_aa: ASSQIPTRDRAPYNEQF

v_call: TRBV29-1
d_call: .
j_call: TRBJ1-3
cdr3_aa: SPLIRAAFGNTIY

v_call: TRBV27
d_call: TRBD2
j_call: TRBJ2-7
cdr3_aa: ASARLAAYEQY

v_call: TRBV19
d_call: TRBD1
j_call: TRBJ2-2
cdr3_aa: ASSPDRGPNTGELF

v_call: TRBV5-4
d_call: TRBD1
j_call: TRBJ2-5
cdr3_aa: ASRAGGPVWQETQY

v_call: TRBV6-2/TRBV6-3
d_call: .
j_call: TRBJ2-7
cdr3_aa: ASSYRSFPYEQY

v_call: TRBV28
d_call: .
j_call: TRBJ2-1
cdr3_aa: ASTRLDEQF

v_call: TRBV11-2
d_call: TRBD2
j_call: TRBJ2-7
cdr3_aa: ASSLTSGLAGGYEQY

v_call: TRBV10-3
d_call: .
j_call: TRBJ1-1
cdr3_aa: AISVSEDTEAF

v_call: TRBV10-2
d_call: .
j_call: TRBJ1-5
cdr3_aa: ASTDRNSNQPQH

v_call: TRBV28
d_call: .
j_call: TRBJ2-7
cdr3_aa: ASSLFDYEQY

v_call: TRBV12-3/TRBV12-4
d_call: .
j_call: TRBJ2-7
cdr3_aa: ASRLGPLTYEQY

v_call: TRBV7-8
d_call: .
j_call: TRBJ1-6
cdr3_aa: ASSLRVGAPRGALH

v_call: TRBV28
d_call: .
j_call: TRBJ2-7
cdr3_aa: ASSYQGNSYEQY

v_call: TRBV28
d_call: TRBD2
j_call: TRBJ2-7
cdr3_aa: ASSAPGTSYEQY

v_call: TRBV7-2
d_call: TRBD2
j_call: TRBJ2-3
cdr3_aa: ASSPAGGRPDTQY

v_call: TRBV7-9
d_call: .
j_call: TRBJ1-5
cdr3_aa: ASSLGSPGTNQPQH

v_call: TRBV28
d_call: TRBD1
j_call: TRBJ2-7
cdr3_aa: ASSKPGQGHYEQY

v_call: TRBV5-3
d_call: .
j_call: TRBJ2-3
cdr3_aa: ASGGVDPRPDTQY

v_call: TRBV19
d_call: .
j_call: TRBJ2-2
cdr3_aa: ASSFRGGDPAF

v_call: TRBV10-1
d_call: TRBD2
j_call: TRBJ2-3
cdr3_aa: ASSDGRGGITDTQY

v_call: TRBV20-1
d_call: .
j_call: TRBJ2-3
cdr3_aa: SAMLAASTDTQY

v_call: TRBV4-3
d_call: TRBD2
j_call: TRBJ2-1
cdr3_aa: ASSQAIAGGHNEQF

v_call: TRBV7-2
d_call: .
j_call: TRBJ1-1
cdr3_aa: ASSLALGRDTEAF

v_call: TRBV7-2
d_call: .
j_call: TRBJ1-5
cdr3_aa: AMGEPGSNQPQH

v_call: TRBV20-1
d_call: .
j_call: TRBJ2-3
cdr3_aa: SAPLSDTQY

v_call: TRBV28
d_call: TRBD1
j_call: TRBJ2-5
cdr3_aa: ASKDRVETQY

v_call: TRBV4-3
d_call: .
j_call: TRBJ1-5
cdr3_aa: ASSQDRRGYQPQH

v_call: TRBV30
d_call: .
j_call: TRBJ1-4
cdr3_aa: AWSAFSGFGLGKLF

v_call: TRBV10-3
d_call: TRBD1
j_call: TRBJ1-5
cdr3_aa: AIRQGPNQPQH

v_call: TRBV15
d_call: .
j_call: TRBJ1-5
cdr3_aa: ATSRDRTARSQPQH

v_call: TRBV5-6
d_call: .
j_call: TRBJ1-1
cdr3_aa: ASSYVGGTEAF

v_call: TRBV3-1
d_call: TRBD1
j_call: TRBJ2-1
cdr3_aa: ASSPGTGRQF

v_call: TRBV11-2
d_call: .
j_call: TRBJ2-1
cdr3_aa: ASSSPLNRAYNEQF

v_call: TRBV18
d_call: .
j_call: TRBJ1-5
cdr3_aa: ASSGGAGGQPQH

v_call: TRBV23-1
d_call: .
j_call: TRBJ1-4
cdr3_aa: ASSQFLGAGEELF

v_call: TRBV19
d_call: .
j_call: TRBJ2-7
cdr3_aa: ASNMGRGLGVEEQY

v_call: TRBV7-9
d_call: TRBD1
j_call: TRBJ2-1
cdr3_aa: ASSLGGASWTGPYNEQF

v_call: TRBV29-1
d_call: .
j_call: TRBJ2-2
cdr3_aa: SVPKGTGELF

v_call: TRBV28
d_call: .
j_call: TRBJ1-1
cdr3_aa: ASSPGGALSTEAF

v_call: TRBV7-8
d_call: .
j_call: TRBJ1-1
cdr3_aa: ASSYREANTEAF

v_call: TRBV20-1
d_call: .
j_call: TRBJ2-7
cdr3_aa: SAKSYEQY

v_call: TRBV25-1
d_call: .
j_call: TRBJ1-2
cdr3_aa: ASSNAGAVGYT

v_call: TRBV19
d_call: .
j_call: TRBJ1-1
cdr3_aa: ASSITDGTEAF

v_call: TRBV7-9
d_call: .
j_call: TRBJ1-1
cdr3_aa: ASSQGGTEAF

v_call: TRBV28
d_call: TRBD2
j_call: TRBJ2-1
cdr3_aa: ASSPLLAGGNEQF